This T cell receptor (beta chain) was sequenced during a study of T cells after posttransplantation cyclophosphamide. Overall study findings and caveats: Donor CD8+ memory clones often dominated recipient blood repertoires at later times. Recipient CMV seropositivity and CMV reactivation strongly tracked TRB clonality. Tissue-infiltrating T cells from skin or gut overlapped little with blood T cells.

Generated by immunoSEQ multiplex PCR, the TCRdb table keeps only in-frame clones and is missing some. Reported are 8,000 or so clones, none seen only once; the ten largest carry 45% to 65%. Per the germline V gene, CDR1 is SGHTA and CDR2 is FQGNSA. Trimming took 2 bases from V and 3 from J; bases not matched to a gene: 12. The length of the CDR3 is 19 residues. Treatment was busulfan-fludarabine conditioning, a marrow graft, and cyclophosphamide on days +3 and +4. This clone was detected only a few times. Its antigen is not identified. Here the sequenced sample was PBMCs, taken after allogeneic stem cell transplant with posttransplant cyclophosphamide. The source of this sequence is a male patient in his forties or fifties who received an allogeneic stem cell transplant from an unrelated donor, was CMV-positive, and had acute GVHD only. T cells may partly derive from the graft donor. The chain links TRBV7-2 to TRBJ2-2, with 10 bases lining up with TRBD1. The CDR3 region has the DNA TGTGCCAGCAGCTTACCCTCCCGACAGGGGGCGCGTTACACCGGGGAGCTGTTTTTT. Translation gives CASSLPSRQGARYTGELFF.